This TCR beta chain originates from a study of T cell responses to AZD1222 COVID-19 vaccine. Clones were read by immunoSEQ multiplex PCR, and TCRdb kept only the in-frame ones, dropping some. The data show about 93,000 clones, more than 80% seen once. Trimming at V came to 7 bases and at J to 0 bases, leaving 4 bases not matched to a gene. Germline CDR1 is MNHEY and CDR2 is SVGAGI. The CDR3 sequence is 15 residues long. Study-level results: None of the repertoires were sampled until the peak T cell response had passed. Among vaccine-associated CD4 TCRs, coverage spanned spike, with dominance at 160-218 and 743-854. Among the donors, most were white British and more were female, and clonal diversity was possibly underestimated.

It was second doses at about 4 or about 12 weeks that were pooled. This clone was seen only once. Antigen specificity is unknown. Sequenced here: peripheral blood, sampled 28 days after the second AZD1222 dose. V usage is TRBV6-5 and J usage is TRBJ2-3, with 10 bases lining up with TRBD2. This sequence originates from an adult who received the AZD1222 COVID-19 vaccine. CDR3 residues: CASTSGSTSTDTQYF. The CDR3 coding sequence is TGTGCCAGCACTAGCGGGAGTACTAGCACAGATACGCAGTATTTT.